This TCR beta chain appears in the sequencing data of a study of blood T cell repertoires in COVID-19. Overall study context: There were acute and convalescent COVID-19 samples, and they came from the United States, Italy and Spain.

TCRdb keeps only in-frame clones here, not all; method: immunoSEQ multiplex PCR. The table has 250,000 to 400,000 clones, 85% to 90% seen once. This clone was picked up one time. Sequencing was performed on peripheral blood. The TCR sequence derives from a woman aged 30 to 39 with COVID-19, enrolled during active disease.

CDR3 DNA: TGCGCCAGCAGCTTGGACACAGGGTACCAAGAGACCCAGTACTTC. Its translation is CASSLDTGYQETQYF. The J gene is TRBJ2-5, the V gene TRBV5-1; D is perhaps TRBD1 (6 bases). CDR1 SGHRS and CDR2 YFSETQ come from the germline V gene. Trimming took off 0 bases at V and 0 bases at J, with 9 bases between the two ends. CDR3 length: 15 residues.